The 30 T cell receptor beta chains below were found in one sample sequenced in a study of regulatory T cells in long-lasting Graves disease. Noted time point: newly diagnosed GD, antithyroid drugs for less than 3 months. Making the TCR library involved RNA that had been extracted from PBMCs. Relying on iRepertoire HTBI primers and Arm-PCR of CDR3 regions, the team built TCR beta libraries. TCRdb re-derived calls from the multiplex PCR reads in MiXCR, one entry per CDR3 protein. The table records roughly 350,000 distinct CDR3 sequences, 15% to 20% of them present only once. This same sample was also taken into another study, of T cells in Graves' hyperthyroidism and ophthalmopathy.

The source material was peripheral blood mononuclear cells (PBMCs), sampled at new diagnosis, from a patient treated with antithyroid drugs. The receptors were sampled from a woman aged 18-30 years with Graves disease.

This sequence joins TRBV7-2 and TRBJ2-7; 7 bases fit TRBD2. Germline assignment: CDR1 SGHTA and CDR2 FQGNSA. The CDR3 has 15 amino acids. The V and J ends lost 4 bases and 6 bases, in that order; junction bases with no gene match: 12. CDR3 in amino acids: CASSSGLGPVGEQYF. In DNA, the CDR3 is TGTGCCAGCAGCTCAGGACTAGGCCCTGTGGGCGAGCAGTACTTC.

This clonotype was recorded many times. V is TRBV30 and J is TRBJ1-5, with 10 bases that match TRBD1. The germline CDR1 and CDR2 sequences are GTSNPN and SVGIG (reference sequence). V dropped 0 bases and J dropped 6; count of bases not matched to a gene: 5. The CDR3 has 15 residues. The CDR3 sequence is CAWSVWGQGFQPQHF. CDR3 DNA: TGTGCCTGGAGTGTATGGGGACAGGGGTTTCAGCCCCAGCATTTT.

This clonotype has a count of ten or more. The chain joins TRBV11-2 to TRBJ2-1; 16 bases map to TRBD2. The CDR3 is 19 amino acids. With V trimmed by 7 bases and J by 0 bases, 9 bases remained unmatched. CDR1 and CDR2 (germline): SGHAT, FQNNGV. Here the CDR3 DNA reads TGTGCCAGCACACCGGGACTAGCGGGGGGGCTCAGCTCCTACAATGAGCAGTTCTTC. Translation gives CASTPGLAGGLSSYNEQFF.

This clonotype was seen at least ten times. This chain joins TRBV12-3 or TRBV12-4 and TRBJ1-3; D is ambiguous. This CDR3 is 14 amino acids long. Trimming stripped 7 bases from V and 8 bases from J, with 18 bases between. CDR3 protein: CASIPRGLGDTIYF. CDR3 nucleotide sequence: TGTGCCAGCATCCCCCGTGGTCTTGGCGACACCATATATTTT.

This clonotype has only a few counts. The rearrangement joins TRBV7-9 to TRBJ2-1, with D hard to call. V was trimmed by 3 bases and J by 2 bases, leaving 8 bases between them. CDR1 and CDR2 (germline): SEHNR, FQNEAQ (reference sequence). This CDR3 contains 14 residues. The DNA of the CDR3 is TGTGCCAGCAGCTTTCCATATACCTACAATGAGCAGTTCTTC. It yields the protein CASSFPYTYNEQFF.

This clonotype has ten or more counts. The V gene is TRBV6-2 or TRBV6-3, the J gene TRBJ2-1; 14 bases are shared with TRBD2. The CDR3 is made up of 21 amino acids. V was clipped by 3 bases and J by 0 bases; unmatched bases: 13. Germline V gene data show CDR1 as MNHEY and CDR2 as SVGEGT. In nucleotides, the CDR3 is TGTGCCAGCAGTTATCTGGGACTAGCGGGGGCCTTAGCTATCTCCTACAATGAGCAGTTCTTC. Its protein product is CASSYLGLAGALAISYNEQFF.

This clonotype has a handful of counts. The chain carries TRBV4-1 and TRBJ1-6; TRBD1 might be the D (5 bases). V was shortened by 1 base and J by 7 bases, with 14 bases between the two germline ends. The CDR3 covers 16 residues. CDR1 is MGHRA and CDR2 is YSYEKL in the germline V gene. This chain's CDR3 is CASSQATGRRNSPLHF. The CDR3 bases are TGCGCCAGCAGCCAAGCTACGGGACGGAGAAATTCACCCCTCCACTTT.

This clonotype was found many times. The rearrangement links TRBV2 to TRBJ2-5; D may correspond to TRBD1 or TRBD2 (6 bases each). Germline V gene lookup returns CDR1 SNHLY and CDR2 FYNNEI. Trimming took off 6 bases at V and 5 bases at J, with 19 bases between the two ends. This CDR3 region has 15 residues. The CDR3 loop reads CASRLEGGSGETQYF. The DNA for the CDR3 is TGTGCCAGCAGGTTGGAGGGGGGAAGTGGGGAGACCCAGTACTTC. Complete variable domain (other parts from reference TRBV2 and TRBJ2-5): EPEVTQTPSHQVTQMGQEVILRCVPISNHLYFYWYRQILGQKVEFLVSFYNNEISEKSEIFDDQFSVERPDGSNFTLKIRSTKLEDSAMYFCASRLEGGSGETQYFGPGTRLLVL.

This clonotype was found a few times. The chain employs TRBV19 and TRBJ2-4, with TRBD2 matching over 10 bases. CDR1 and CDR2 from the germline V gene are LNHDA and SQIVND (reference sequence). The V and J ends lost 4 bases and 5 bases, in that order; junction bases with no gene match: 11. There are 17 residues in the CDR3. CDR3 nucleotides: TGTGCCAGTAGTACACCCCCAGCGGGGGGGGCACAAAACATTCAGTACTTC. This gives the protein CASSTPPAGGAQNIQYF.

This clonotype showed up many times. The chain employs TRBV2 and TRBJ2-1, with 8 bases lining up with TRBD2. There are 15 residues in the CDR3. V trimming: 5 bases; J trimming: 8 bases; junction bases outside the gene matches: 11. Germline V gene sequence: CDR1 SNHLY, CDR2 FYNNEI. The CDR3 spells CASSSAGASIHEQFF. The CDR3 DNA reads as TGTGCCAGCAGTTCAGCGGGAGCCTCTATCCATGAGCAGTTCTTC. Complete variable domain (other parts from reference TRBV2 and TRBJ2-1): EPEVTQTPSHQVTQMGQEVILRCVPISNHLYFYWYRQILGQKVEFLVSFYNNEISEKSEIFDDQFSVERPDGSNFTLKIRSTKLEDSAMYFCASSSAGASIHEQFFGPGTRLTVL.

For this clonotype: A read error is possible here, since a much larger clone lies one base away. V is TRBV10-1 and J is TRBJ2-3, with D perhaps TRBD2 (5 bases). Germline CDR1 and CDR2: WNHNN and SYGVQD (reference sequence). The CDR3 spans 14 residues. The CDR3 here is CASGEIASTDTQYF. CDR3 nucleotides: TGCGCCAGCGGTGAAATAGCGTCGACAGATACGCAGTATTTT.

Worth noting for this clonotype: A much larger clone is a single base away; this may be a read error. The chain's CDR3 is CASSSFLGTRYNEQYF. The CDR3 region has the DNA TGTGCCAGCAGTTCGTTCCTTGGGACGCGGTACAATGAGCAGTACTTC. The chain combines TRBV27 with TRBJ2-7, with D possibly called TRBD1 or TRBD2 (5 bases each). V was trimmed by 4 bases and J by 7 bases, leaving 23 bases between them. CDR1 is MNHEY and CDR2 is SMNVEV in the germline V gene (reference sequence). This CDR3 contains 16 residues.

In this sample, this clonotype turned up a few times. This chain joins TRBV29-1 and TRBJ2-6; D is ambiguous. The CDR3 covers 15 residues. The germline CDR1 and CDR2 sequences are SQVTM and ANQGSEA. The V gene lost 0 bases and the J gene lost 2 bases, with 8 bases spanning the gap. The CDR3 sequence is CSVEEGRPGANVLTF. CDR3 nucleotide sequence: TGCAGCGTTGAAGAGGGAAGGCCTGGGGCCAACGTCCTGACTTTC.

The V call is TRBV6-1, the J call TRBJ1-5, with TRBD1 as a possible D gene (6 bases). Looked up from germline, CDR1 is MNHNS and CDR2 is SASEGT. V was clipped by 0 bases and J by 6 bases, with 15 bases between them. This CDR3 comprises 16 residues. The CDR3 here is CASSEALILGGQPQHF. CDR3 nucleotide sequence: TGTGCCAGCAGTGAAGCGTTAATTTTAGGGGGTCAGCCCCAGCATTTT.

The chain carries TRBV11-2 and TRBJ2-3, with 11 bases fitting TRBD2. Losses at the gene ends were 8 bases for V and 1 base for J; bases not matched to a gene: 2. CDR3 size: 14 residues. In germline, CDR1 is SGHAT, CDR2 FQNNGV. CDR3 region: CASGGLAGTDTQYF. The CDR3 region has the DNA TGTGCCAGCGGGGGACTAGCGGGCACAGATACGCAGTATTTT.

This chain connects TRBV6-1 to TRBJ2-5, with TRBD2 matching over 15 bases. The CDR3 loop spans 16 amino acids. Germline V gene sequence: CDR1 MNHNS, CDR2 SASEGT. The V gene end was trimmed by 4 bases and the J gene end by 5 bases; junction bases not matched to a gene: 5. DNA of the CDR3: TGTGCCAGCAGTGCCCCCGGGACTAGCGGGAGGGAGACCCAGTACTTC. Protein sequence: CASSAPGTSGRETQYF.

The chain joins TRBV5-8 to TRBJ2-7, with D unresolved. CDR3 length: 13 amino acids. Trimming shortened V by 0 bases and J by 7 bases, and 11 bases separated the two germline ends. The germline V gene has CDR1 SGHTS and CDR2 YDEGEE. The CDR3 region has the DNA TGTGCCAGCAGCTTGGACTCGAAGGATGAGCAGTACTTC. Its protein product is CASSLDSKDEQYF.

CDR3 sequence: CASSVIEETQYF. For the CDR3, the DNA is TGTGCCAGCAGTGTTATAGAAGAGACCCAGTACTTC. V is TRBV6-4 and J is TRBJ2-5, with no clear D. The CDR3 has 12 amino acids. Germline lookup yields CDR1 MRHNA and CDR2 SNTAGT. The V and J ends lost 4 bases and 3 bases respectively, with 6 bases between them.

This clonotype was observed many times. This chain joins TRBV28 and TRBJ2-3, with a possible D match to TRBD2 (6 bases). There are 15 residues in the CDR3. Germline V CDR1 and CDR2: MDHEN, SYDVKM. V lost 5 bases, J lost 11 bases, and 23 bases lay in between. The CDR3 nucleotides read TGTGCCAGCAGTCGGACGGGAGAGGGTCCTCGGGTGCAGTATTTT. Its protein product is CASSRTGEGPRVQYF.

This clonotype was detected many times. The chain links TRBV10-3 to TRBJ2-7; 9 bases line up with TRBD2. The CDR3 spans 14 residues. Losses at the gene ends were 0 bases for V and 6 bases for J; bases not matched to a gene: 3. The germline V gene has CDR1 ENHRY and CDR2 SYGVKD. Written as DNA, the CDR3 is TGTGCCATCAGTGAGTCGTTGGGACTAGCCGAGCAGTACTTC. Amino acids: CAISESLGLAEQYF.

This clonotype was recorded many times. CDR3 nucleotides: TGTGCCAGCAGTGAAGAGACAGGGGTGGCCGAAAAACTGTTTTTT. As protein: CASSEETGVAEKLFF. The J gene is TRBJ1-4, the V gene TRBV6-1; 8 bases are shared with TRBD1. The trim removed 1 base at V and 8 bases at J, leaving 6 bases unmatched. This CDR3 comprises 15 residues. Per germline, CDR1 MNHNS and CDR2 SASEGT.

In its sample, this clonotype was seen many times. This rearrangement joins TRBV27 to TRBJ2-7; TRBD1 matches at 10 bases. The ends lost 8 bases at V and 5 bases at J; junction bases unmatched: 15. The germline V gene has CDR1 MNHEY and CDR2 SMNVEV (reference sequence). This CDR3 comprises 16 residues. CDR3 in DNA: TGTGCCAGCTCACTGCTATCCGGGACAGGGGTACACGAGCAGTACTTC. This translates into CASSLLSGTGVHEQYF.

This clonotype was counted only a few times. The CDR3 DNA is TGTGCCAGCAGTCCCCCCGGAGGCTGGACGTTCAATCAGCCCCAGCATTTT. Its protein product is CASSPPGGWTFNQPQHF. The chain is built from TRBV28 and TRBJ1-5; unclear D gene. The CDR3 runs to 17 residues. Germline V gene sequence: CDR1 MDHEN, CDR2 SYDVKM. Trimming took 5 bases from V and 3 from J, leaving 20 bases between them.

The CDR3 nucleotides read TGTGCCAGCAGCCCCCGACTAGCGGAAACCTACGAGCAGTTCTTC. It specifies CASSPRLAETYEQFF. This chain uses TRBV9 with TRBJ2-1; 9 bases map to TRBD2. Germline assignment: CDR1 SGDLS and CDR2 YYNGEE. The CDR3 is made up of 15 amino acids. V lost 4 bases, J lost 10 bases, and 12 bases stayed unmatched.

This clonotype was counted at least ten times. The chain recombines TRBV6-1 with TRBJ2-5, with 9 bases lining up with TRBD2. Unmatched junction bases numbered 8, after V lost 5 bases and J lost 4 bases. Germline V CDR1 and CDR2: MNHNS, SASEGT. This CDR3 region has 15 residues. CDR3: CASSPFGSGGETQYF. CDR3 DNA: TGTGCCAGCAGTCCTTTCGGTAGCGGGGGAGAGACCCAGTACTTC.

This clonotype was picked up a small number of times. The chain is built from TRBV3-1 and TRBJ1-2; the match to TRBD1 covers 7 bases. The CDR3 loop spans 12 amino acids. Unmatched junction bases numbered 3, after V lost 3 bases and J lost 8 bases. The germline V gene encodes CDR1 LGHDT and CDR2 YNNKEL (reference sequence). The CDR3 protein is CASSHRGQGYTF. The CDR3 DNA reads as TGTGCCAGCAGCCACAGGGGACAGGGCTACACCTTC.

This clonotype was recorded many times. The chain is built from TRBV13 and TRBJ2-4; D gene ambiguous. Deletions cut 6 bases from V and 0 bases from J, with 9 bases between. Germline V gene lookup returns CDR1 PRHDT and CDR2 FYEKMQ (reference sequence). The CDR3 loop spans 14 amino acids. The CDR3 loop is CASSPGLAKNIQYF. The CDR3 DNA reads as TGTGCCAGCAGTCCAGGTCTAGCCAAAAACATTCAGTACTTC.

This clonotype appeared many times. The chain combines TRBV28 with TRBJ2-7; 7 bases are shared with TRBD2. Germline V gene sequence: CDR1 MDHEN, CDR2 SYDVKM. The CDR3 spans 16 residues. J lost 0 bases, V lost 5 bases, and 10 bases had no gene match. The CDR3 DNA reads TGTGCCAGCAGTCCGTGGGACTACTTGAGCTCCTACGAGCAGTACTTC. It is translated as CASSPWDYLSSYEQYF.

This clonotype was detected ten times or more. The chain recombines TRBV7-9 with TRBJ2-1; D possibly corresponds to TRBD1 (6 bases). The V end lost 5 bases, the J end lost 4 bases, and 15 bases lay between the germline ends. This CDR3 comprises 15 residues. Per germline, CDR1 SEHNR and CDR2 FQNEAQ (reference sequence). The CDR3 sequence: CASSRERTVYNEQFF. The CDR3 region has the DNA TGTGCCAGCAGCCGTGAAAGGACAGTATACAATGAGCAGTTCTTC.

The chain recombines TRBV2 with TRBJ2-3; D is unresolved. The CDR3 contains 13 residues. The V and J ends lost 5 bases and 6 bases respectively, with 12 bases between them. Per germline, CDR1 SNHLY and CDR2 FYNNEI. The CDR3 is CASSYERRDTQYF. The CDR3 nucleotides read TGTGCCAGCAGTTATGAGAGACGGGATACGCAGTATTTT.